Shown below are 12 T cell receptor beta chains from a single sample sequenced in a study of blood T cell repertoires in COVID-19. The table came from immunoSEQ multiplex PCR; TCRdb's copy has only in-frame clones and leaves some out. The sample lists hundreds of thousands of clones; about 86% were seen once. Sequencing was performed on peripheral blood. Receptors were obtained from a woman in her thirties who had recovered from COVID-19.

The V and J genes are TRBV5-6 and TRBJ2-2; TRBD1 matches at 9 bases. The germline V gene has CDR1 SGHDT and CDR2 YYEEEE. The junction had 8 bases not matched to a gene; V was cut back by 4 bases and J by 7 bases. There are 15 residues in the CDR3. CDR3 residues: CASSLGTGLFGELFF. CDR3 sequence (DNA): TGTGCCAGCAGCCTAGGGACAGGGCTTTTCGGGGAGCTGTTTTTT. Using reference TRBV5-6 and TRBJ2-2 for the parts outside the CDR3, the full variable domain is DAGVTQSPTHLIKTRGQQVTLRCSPKSGHDTVSWYQQALGQGPQFIFQYYEEEERQRGNFPDRFSGHQFPNYSSELNVNALLLGDSALYLCASSLGTGLFGELFFGEGSRLTVL.

This clone was detected a few times. The V and J genes are TRBV10-2 and TRBJ2-3; 7 positions agree with TRBD2. Germline CDR1 reads WSHSY; CDR2 reads SAAADI. The CDR3 is 16 residues long. Losses at the gene ends were 8 bases for V and 2 bases for J; bases not matched to a gene: 13. The CDR3, as DNA: TGCGCCAGCCGCCGAATGGGACTAACCCACACAGATACGCAGTATTTT. Encoded protein: CASRRMGLTHTDTQYF.

This clone was seen a single time. The chain uses TRBV28 and TRBJ2-3; D is perhaps TRBD2 (6 bases). The CDR3 covers 14 residues. Germline assignment: CDR1 MDHEN and CDR2 SYDVKM. The ends were cut back, 5 bases at V and 6 bases at J, with 15 bases in the middle. CDR3 region: CASSLEDAGDTQYF. The CDR3 coding sequence is TGTGCCAGCAGTCTCGAAGATGCGGGGGATACGCAGTATTTT. Complete variable domain (other parts from reference TRBV28 and TRBJ2-3): DVKVTQSSRYLVKRTGEKVFLECVQDMDHENMFWYRQDPGLGLRLIYFSYDVKMKEKGDIPEGYSVSREKKERFSLILESASTNQTSMYLCASSLEDAGDTQYFGPGTRLTVL.

The V and J genes are TRBV7-2 and TRBJ2-2; D is perhaps TRBD2 (6 bases). With 5 bases removed from V and 4 bases from J, the gap between germline ends came to 23 bases. The CDR3 consists of 18 residues. Per germline, CDR1 SGHTA and CDR2 FQGNSA. The CDR3 sequence: CASSTPLGGAWSTGELFF. CDR3 nucleotide sequence: TGTGCCAGCAGCACCCCCCTCGGCGGGGCCTGGAGCACCGGGGAGCTGTTTTTT.

This chain uses TRBV14 with TRBJ2-7, with D tentatively TRBD1 (6 bases). This CDR3 is 15 amino acids long. The V gene lost 4 bases and the J gene lost 0 bases, with 13 bases spanning the gap. Looked up from germline, CDR1 is SGHDN and CDR2 is FVKESK. The CDR3 spells CASSPGAGASYEQYF. In nucleotides, the CDR3 is TGTGCCAGCAGCCCAGGCGCAGGGGCCTCCTACGAGCAGTACTTC.

This chain links TRBV9 with TRBJ2-7, with a possible D match to TRBD2 (5 bases). V was pared by 4 bases and J by 7 bases, with 18 bases between. This CDR3 has 14 residues. Germline V gene sequence: CDR1 SGDLS, CDR2 YYNGEE. The CDR3 DNA is TGTGCCAGCAGCCCCGGGCTAGCTTCGGGGGAGCAGTACTTC. It is translated as CASSPGLASGEQYF. Looking up the rest from reference TRBV9 and TRBJ2-7 gives the full variable domain: DSGVTQTPKHLITATGQRVTLRCSPRSGDLSVYWYQQSLDQGLQFLIQYYNGEERAKGNILERFSAQQFPDLHSELNLSSLELGDSALYFCASSPGLASGEQYFGPGTRLTVT.

The chain recombines TRBV7-9 with TRBJ1-1; maybe TRBD1 (5 bases). Trimming removed 11 bases at V and 0 bases at J, with 13 bases between. The CDR3 consists of 13 residues. CDR1 is SEHNR, CDR2 FQNEAQ, per germline (reference sequence). Here the CDR3 reads CAGHSLMNTEAFF. CDR3 bases: TGTGCCGGACACAGTCTCATGAACACTGAAGCTTTCTTT.

The rearrangement uses TRBV2 and TRBJ2-7; 11 bases match TRBD1. Losses at the gene ends were 5 bases for V and 2 bases for J; bases not matched to a gene: 17. The CDR3 has 19 amino acids. The germline CDR1 and CDR2 sequences are SNHLY and FYNNEI. The DNA of the CDR3 is TGTGCCAGCAGTCCGCGCCGCTTCCCGGGACAGGGGGTAACCTACGAGCAGTACTTC. Translation gives CASSPRRFPGQGVTYEQYF.

V gene TRBV5-6 combines with J gene TRBJ1-1; 7 bases are shared with TRBD1. The CDR3 length is 14 residues. Per germline, CDR1 SGHDT and CDR2 YYEEEE. With 0 bases clipped from V and 4 bases from J, the junction kept 3 bases outside the gene matches. DNA for the CDR3: TGTGCCAGCAGCTTGGCAGGGGGAGTCACTGAAGCTTTCTTT. Translation gives CASSLAGGVTEAFF.

The chain couples TRBV4-2 to TRBJ2-5; D gene ambiguous. Germline values: CDR1 LGHNA, CDR2 YNFKEQ. V shed 5 bases and J shed 5 bases, with 12 bases lying between them. This CDR3 spans 13 amino acids. DNA for the CDR3: TGTGCCAGCAGCGTTGTTCGGTTGGAGACCCAGTACTTC. Protein: CASSVVRLETQYF.

The V call is TRBV6-2 or TRBV6-3, the J call TRBJ2-5; 9 bases agree with TRBD2. The CDR3 extends over 17 amino acids. Germline lookup yields CDR1 MNHEY and CDR2 SVGEGT. With 2 bases clipped from V and 4 bases from J, the junction kept 11 bases outside the gene matches. The CDR3 nucleotides are TGTGCCAGCAGTTACGGCCTAGCGGGGAGGATAGGAGAGACCCAGTACTTC. The encoded protein is CASSYGLAGRIGETQYF.

This chain links TRBV6-6 with TRBJ2-6; D might be TRBD1 (6 bases). Germline V gives CDR1 MNHNY, CDR2 SVGAGI (reference sequence). V was cut by 4 bases and J by 2 bases, with 12 bases left in between. The CDR3 consists of 16 residues. The CDR3 bases are TGTGCCAGCAGTTCCCCAGACAGGACTGGGGCCAACGTCCTGACTTTC. Protein sequence: CASSSPDRTGANVLTF.